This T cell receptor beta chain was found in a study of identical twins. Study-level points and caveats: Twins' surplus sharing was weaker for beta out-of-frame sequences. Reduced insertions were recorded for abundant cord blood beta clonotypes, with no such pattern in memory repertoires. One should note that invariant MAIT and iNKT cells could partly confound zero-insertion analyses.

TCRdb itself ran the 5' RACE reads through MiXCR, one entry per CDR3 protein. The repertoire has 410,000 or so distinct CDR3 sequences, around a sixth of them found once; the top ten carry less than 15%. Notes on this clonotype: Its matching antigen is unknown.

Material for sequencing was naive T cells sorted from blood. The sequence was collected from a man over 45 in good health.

As DNA, the CDR3 is TGTGCCAGCAGCACAGACAGGGATCAGCCCCAGCATTTT. It specifies CASSTDRDQPQHF. The genes are TRBV6-6 and TRBJ1-5, with 7 positions matching TRBD1. Germline V CDR1 and CDR2: MNHNY, SVGAGI (reference sequence). This CDR3 spans 13 amino acids. V trimming: 6 bases; J trimming: 5 bases; junction bases outside the gene matches: 4.